This TCR beta chain was recorded in a study of cytomegalovirus exposure and HLA in healthy donors. General study results and limits: HLA alleles were associated with 15,000 to 20,000 TCR beta sequences in a later analysis at 0.05 false discovery rate. The classifier reportedly diagnosed cytomegalovirus status with high sensitivity and specificity.

Per germline, CDR1 MNHEY and CDR2 SVGAGI. This CDR3 is 12 amino acids long. Trimming took 6 bases from V and 5 from J, leaving 7 bases between them. Worth noting for this clone: The antigen is undetermined.

Vbeta (60) and Jbeta (13) primers were used in the PCR. Data came from immunoSEQ multiplex PCR; TCRdb stores just in-frame clones and leaves some out. The data show 150,000 or so clones, 80% to 90% seen once. The sequence came from a young woman in good health and CMV-seronegative. The source material was PBMCs. V is TRBV6-5 and J is TRBJ2-2; maybe TRBD2 (5 bases). This chain's CDR3 is CASRGSTGELFF. The CDR3 DNA reads as TGTGCCAGCAGAGGGAGTACCGGGGAGCTGTTTTTT.